Given below is one T cell receptor beta chain in context. The data are from a study of blood T cell repertoires in COVID-19. Across the whole study: The analysed material was cDNA or gDNA that came from T cells, B-cell-depleted T cells, or PBMCs.

Measured with immunoSEQ multiplex PCR; TCRdb has only the in-frame clones, and not every one. The data show 180,000 or so clones, around four fifths seen once. The CDR3 is made up of 14 amino acids. Trimming removed 1 base at V and 7 bases at J, with 9 bases between. Germline CDR1 is SGHRS and CDR2 is YFSETQ. The source of this sequence is a woman aged 55-75 years who had recovered from COVID-19. The rearrangement uses TRBV5-1 and TRBJ1-6; D call uncertain. Sequencing was done on a sample of PBMCs or T cells enriched from blood (not recorded which). The CDR3 is CASSLSKRNSPLHF. As DNA, the CDR3 is TGCGCCAGCAGCTTGTCGAAGCGGAATTCACCCCTCCACTTT.